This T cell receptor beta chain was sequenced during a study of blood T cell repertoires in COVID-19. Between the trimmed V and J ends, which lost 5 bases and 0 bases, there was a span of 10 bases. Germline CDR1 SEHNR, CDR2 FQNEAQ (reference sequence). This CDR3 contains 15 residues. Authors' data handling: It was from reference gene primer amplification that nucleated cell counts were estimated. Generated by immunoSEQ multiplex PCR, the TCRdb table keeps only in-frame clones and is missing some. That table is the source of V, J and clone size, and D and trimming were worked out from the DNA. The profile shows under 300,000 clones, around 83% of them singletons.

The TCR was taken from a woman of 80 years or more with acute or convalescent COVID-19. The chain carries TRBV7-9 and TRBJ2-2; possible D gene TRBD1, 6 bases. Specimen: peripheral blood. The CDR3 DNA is TGTGCCAGCAGCCCAGGGGCCTCGAACACCGGGGAGCTGTTTTTT. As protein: CASSPGASNTGELFF.